Listed below are T cell receptor beta chains from one sample, sequenced in a study of blood T cell repertoires in COVID-19. The table came from immunoSEQ multiplex PCR; TCRdb's copy has only in-frame clones and leaves some out. The sample holds 150,000 to 200,000 clones; more than 85% are singletons and the top ten take 7% to 7.5%. Sample: peripheral blood. The receptor set was obtained from a woman of 80 years or more in a cohort sampled during active or convalescent COVID-19. Both conserved end residues are part of each CDR3. D genes are given only for firm matches. Some rows mark clone size as missing; the rest say once, few, many or name a class of expanded clone.

V: TRBV5-1; size: -; J: TRBJ2-4; D: -; CDR3: CASSLSVAKNIQYF; DNA: TGCGCCAGCAGCTTGTCGGTAGCCAAAAACATTCAGTACTTC
V: TRBV30; size: -; J: TRBJ2-7; D: TRBD1; CDR3: CALPGQHSYEQYF; DNA: TGTGCCTTACCGGGACAGCACTCCTACGAGCAGTACTTC
V: TRBV6-6; size: -; J: TRBJ2-2; D: -; CDR3: CASSNRGTGELFF; DNA: TGTGCCAGCAGCAATCGAGGCACCGGGGAGCTGTTTTTT
V: TRBV25-1; size: -; J: TRBJ1-6; D: TRBD1; CDR3: CASHIPGQGIGGSPLHF; DNA: TGTGCCAGCCATATACCGGGACAGGGAATAGGTGGTTCACCCCTCCACTTT
V: TRBV5-1; size: -; J: TRBJ2-3; D: -; CDR3: CASSLSGGTDTQYF; DNA: TGCGCCAGCAGCTTGTCGGGGGGCACAGATACGCAGTATTTT
V: TRBV27; size: -; J: TRBJ1-3; D: -; CDR3: CASSRRSVADTIYF; DNA: TGTGCCAGCAGTCGGAGGAGCGTAGCGGACACCATATATTTT
V: TRBV28; size: -; J: TRBJ1-5; D: TRBD1; CDR3: CASSLTGVNQPQHF; DNA: TGTGCCAGCAGTTTGACAGGGGTCAATCAGCCCCAGCATTTT
V: TRBV29-1; size: -; J: TRBJ2-5; D: -; CDR3: CSVGAVFSGETQYF; DNA: TGCAGCGTTGGGGCGGTATTTTCGGGGGAGACCCAGTACTTC
V: TRBV10-1; size: -; J: TRBJ2-1; D: TRBD2; CDR3: CASSESLAGGEQFF; DNA: TGCGCCAGCAGTGAGTCACTAGCGGGAGGTGAGCAGTTCTTC
V: TRBV6-7; size: once; J: TRBJ2-6; D: TRBD1; CDR3: CASSYSIRQTGPNAGANVLTF; DNA: TGTGCCAGCAGTTACTCTATAAGACAGACAGGGCCTAACGCTGGGGCCAACGTCCTGACTTTC
V: TRBV5-1; size: once; J: TRBJ2-5; D: -; CDR3: CASSLANGTRRYQETQYF; DNA: TGCGCCAGCAGCTTGGCGAACGGGACAAGGAGGTACCAAGAGACCCAGTACTTC
V: TRBV10-1; size: few; J: TRBJ2-2; D: -; CDR3: CASSTGEAGELFF; DNA: TGCGCCAGCAGTACAGGGGAGGCCGGGGAGCTGTTTTTT
V: TRBV18; size: -; J: TRBJ2-2; D: TRBD2; CDR3: CASSPPGLQNTGELFF; DNA: TGTGCCAGCTCACCCCCGGGACTACAGAACACCGGGGAGCTGTTTTTT
V: TRBV5-1; size: few; J: TRBJ1-1; D: -; CDR3: CASSPGHLNTEAFF; DNA: TGCGCCAGCAGCCCGGGACACCTGAACACTGAAGCTTTCTTT
V: TRBV12-2; size: -; J: TRBJ2-3; D: -; CDR3: CASRFREADTQYF; DNA: TGTGCAAGTCGCTTTAGGGAGGCAGATACGCAGTATTTT
V: TRBV6-6; size: -; J: TRBJ1-5; D: -; CDR3: CASSPFGGYSNQPQHF; DNA: TGTGCCAGCAGTCCCTTCGGGGGGTATAGCAATCAGCCCCAGCATTTT
V: TRBV28; size: once; J: TRBJ1-2; D: -; CDR3: CASSLRLEGYTF; DNA: TGTGCCAGCAGTCTTCGTCTAGAAGGCTACACCTTC
V: TRBV11-3; size: -; J: TRBJ2-3; D: -; CDR3: CASSLNAVTDTQYF; DNA: TGTGCCAGCAGCTTAAACGCAGTCACAGATACGCAGTATTTT
V: TRBV19; size: -; J: TRBJ2-1; D: TRBD1; CDR3: CASSTQHPGTGFVYEQFF; DNA: TGTGCCAGTAGTACCCAACATCCCGGGACAGGGTTCGTCTATGAGCAGTTCTTC
V: TRBV5-1; size: -; J: TRBJ2-1; D: TRBD2; CDR3: CASRGTSGPSYNEQFF; DNA: TGCGCCAGCAGGGGGACTAGCGGCCCCTCCTACAATGAGCAGTTCTTC
V: TRBV5-6; size: few; J: TRBJ2-5; D: TRBD1; CDR3: CASSRRDRVQETQYF; DNA: TGTGCCAGCAGCCGTCGGGACAGGGTACAAGAGACCCAGTACTTC
V: TRBV6-1; size: once; J: TRBJ1-5; D: -; CDR3: CASSEGQVNQPQHF; DNA: TGTGCCAGCAGTGAGGGCCAAGTGAATCAGCCCCAGCATTTT
V: TRBV10-1; size: -; J: TRBJ2-2; D: TRBD2; CDR3: CASSAGLAGGDYTGELFF; DNA: TGCGCCAGCAGTGCGGGGCTAGCGGGGGGGGACTACACCGGGGAGCTGTTTTTT
V: TRBV7-2; size: -; J: TRBJ2-5; D: TRBD1; CDR3: CASTHRGRRETQYF; DNA: TGTGCCAGCACCCACAGGGGGCGGAGGGAGACCCAGTACTTC
V: TRBV19; size: -; J: TRBJ2-7; D: -; CDR3: CASRATGIPEQYF; DNA: TGTGCCAGTAGGGCCACAGGGATCCCCGAGCAGTACTTC
V: TRBV7-2; size: -; J: TRBJ1-5; D: -; CDR3: CASSLDFGSNQPQHF; DNA: TGTGCCAGCAGCTTAGACTTCGGTAGCAATCAGCCCCAGCATTTT
V: TRBV6-5; size: -; J: TRBJ2-5; D: -; CDR3: CASRRTRGQETQYF; DNA: TGTGCCAGCAGGCGAACCAGGGGCCAAGAGACCCAGTACTTC
V: TRBV7-8; size: -; J: TRBJ2-1; D: -; CDR3: CASSPRGYNEQFF; DNA: TGTGCCAGCAGCCCTAGGGGTTACAATGAGCAGTTCTTC
V: TRBV7-2; size: -; J: TRBJ2-1; D: -; CDR3: CASSLMGAPGNEQFF; DNA: TGTGCCAGCAGCTTAATGGGGGCCCCAGGCAATGAGCAGTTCTTC
V: TRBV5-1; size: few; J: TRBJ2-3; D: TRBD1; CDR3: CASSFRGQGTDTQYF; DNA: TGCGCCAGCAGCTTCAGGGGGCAAGGAACAGATACGCAGTATTTT
V: TRBV30; size: -; J: TRBJ1-2; D: -; CDR3: CAWMKQLGNTNYGYTF; DNA: TGTGCCTGGATGAAACAGCTCGGGAACACTAACTATGGCTACACCTTC
V: TRBV6-5; size: -; J: TRBJ1-1; D: -; CDR3: CASTPRENTEAFF; DNA: TGTGCCAGCACCCCCCGGGAGAACACTGAAGCTTTCTTT
V: TRBV28; size: -; J: TRBJ1-2; D: -; CDR3: CASSTFQTSGDGYTF; DNA: TGTGCCAGCAGTACTTTCCAGACGTCGGGGGATGGCTACACCTTC
V: TRBV13; size: few; J: TRBJ2-2; D: TRBD1; CDR3: CASSLWWVRQGAYTGELFF; DNA: TGTGCCAGCAGCTTATGGTGGGTGCGTCAGGGGGCCTACACCGGGGAGCTGTTTTTT
V: TRBV3-1/TRBV3-2; size: -; J: TRBJ1-4; D: -; CDR3: CASRSSWSGNEKLFF; DNA: TGTGCCAGCAGATCCTCCTGGAGCGGTAATGAAAAACTGTTTTTT
V: TRBV3-1/TRBV3-2; size: -; J: TRBJ2-1; D: -; CDR3: CASSQGGYDEGIF; DNA: TGTGCCAGCAGCCAAGGCGGGTACGATGAAGGGATCTTC
V: TRBV5-1; size: few; J: TRBJ1-6; D: TRBD1; CDR3: CASSFLGQGDNSPLHF; DNA: TGCGCCAGCAGCTTCTTGGGACAGGGTGATAATTCACCCCTCCACTTT
V: TRBV30; size: -; J: TRBJ2-5; D: -; CDR3: CAWRARGQETQYF; DNA: TGTGCCTGGAGGGCGCGAGGTCAAGAGACCCAGTACTTC
V: TRBV5-1; size: -; J: TRBJ1-4; D: TRBD1; CDR3: CASSLGTGQPEFF; DNA: TGCGCCAGCAGCTTGGGGACGGGACAGCCGGAGTTTTTT
V: TRBV7-6; size: -; J: TRBJ2-3; D: TRBD2; CDR3: CASSLAVAGRSDTQYF; DNA: TGTGCCAGCAGCTTAGCGGTAGCGGGGAGATCAGATACGCAGTATTTT
V: TRBV3-1/TRBV3-2; size: -; J: TRBJ1-6; D: -; CDR3: CASRGANSPLHF; DNA: TGTGCCAGCAGAGGGGCTAATTCACCCCTCCACTTT
V: TRBV14; size: -; J: TRBJ2-5; D: TRBD2; CDR3: CASSQMIAGGLETQYF; DNA: TGTGCCAGCAGCCAAATGATAGCGGGGGGGCTGGAGACCCAGTACTTC
V: TRBV3-1/TRBV3-2; size: -; J: TRBJ1-5; D: -; CDR3: CASSSLRGNQPQHF; DNA: TGTGCCAGCAGCTCGCTTCGGGGTAACCAGCCCCAGCATTTT
V: TRBV19; size: -; J: TRBJ2-1; D: -; CDR3: CASNTGKHPKSYNEQFF; DNA: TGTGCCAGTAATACGGGGAAACATCCTAAATCCTACAATGAGCAGTTCTTC
V: TRBV19; size: -; J: TRBJ2-4; D: TRBD1; CDR3: CASSIGDRSLAKNIQYF; DNA: TGTGCCAGTAGTATAGGGGACAGAAGTCTAGCCAAAAACATTCAGTACTTC
V: TRBV5-1; size: -; J: TRBJ1-1; D: -; CDR3: CASSLDPGRQGATEAFF; DNA: TGCGCCAGCAGCCTGGACCCGGGCAGGCAAGGGGCCACTGAAGCTTTCTTT
V: TRBV3-1/TRBV3-2; size: -; J: TRBJ2-7; D: -; CDR3: CASSQGWSSYEQYF; DNA: TGTGCCAGCAGCCAAGGCTGGAGCTCCTACGAGCAGTACTTC
V: TRBV14; size: -; J: TRBJ2-3; D: -; CDR3: CASSQFGAPRGDTQYF; DNA: TGTGCCAGCAGCCAATTCGGGGCACCCAGGGGAGATACGCAGTATTTT
V: TRBV7-2; size: -; J: TRBJ1-1; D: -; CDR3: CASSLGAGRRRNTEAFF; DNA: TGTGCCAGCAGCTTAGGGGCGGGGAGACGGAGGAACACTGAAGCTTTCTTT
V: TRBV5-1; size: -; J: TRBJ2-2; D: -; CDR3: CASSLDAGNTGELFF; DNA: TGCGCCAGCAGCTTGGATGCGGGGAACACCGGGGAGCTGTTTTTT
V: TRBV10-3; size: -; J: TRBJ1-6; D: TRBD1; CDR3: CAISEFDRGGSPLHF; DNA: TGTGCCATCAGTGAGTTTGACAGGGGTGGTTCACCCCTCCACTTT
V: TRBV28; size: -; J: TRBJ1-5; D: -; CDR3: CASSSGEIGNQPQHF; DNA: TGTGCCAGCAGTTCGGGGGAGATAGGCAATCAGCCCCAGCATTTT
V: TRBV10-3; size: -; J: TRBJ1-2; D: -; CDR3: CATIRDTFGYGYTF; DNA: TGTGCCACGATCCGGGACACCTTTGGCTATGGCTACACCTTC
V: TRBV24-1; size: -; J: TRBJ2-1; D: TRBD2; CDR3: CATRSGRPSYNEQFF; DNA: TGTGCCACCAGAAGCGGGAGGCCGAGCTACAATGAGCAGTTCTTC
V: TRBV6-2/TRBV6-3; size: -; J: TRBJ2-3; D: -; CDR3: CASSRWGIQATDTQYF; DNA: TGTGCCAGCAGTAGGTGGGGCATTCAGGCCACAGATACGCAGTATTTT